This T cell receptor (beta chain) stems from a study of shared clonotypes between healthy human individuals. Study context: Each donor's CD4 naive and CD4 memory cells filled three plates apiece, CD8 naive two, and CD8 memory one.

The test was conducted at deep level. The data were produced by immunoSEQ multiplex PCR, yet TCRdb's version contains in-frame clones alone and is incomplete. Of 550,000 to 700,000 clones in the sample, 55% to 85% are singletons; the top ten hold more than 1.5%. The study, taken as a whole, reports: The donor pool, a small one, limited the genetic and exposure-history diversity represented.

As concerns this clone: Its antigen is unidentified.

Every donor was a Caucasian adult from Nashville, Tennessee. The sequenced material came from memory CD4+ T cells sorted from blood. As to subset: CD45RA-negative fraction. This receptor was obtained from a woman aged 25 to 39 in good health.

CDR3 sequence: CASTGPFSGELFF. The CDR3 coding sequence is TGTGCCAGTACCGGCCCCTTTTCCGGGGAGCTGTTTTTT. The genes are TRBV19 and TRBJ2-2; D is undetermined. V was shortened by 7 bases and J by 6 bases, with 12 bases between the two germline ends. The CDR3 is made up of 13 amino acids. Germline lookup yields CDR1 LNHDA and CDR2 SQIVND (reference sequence).